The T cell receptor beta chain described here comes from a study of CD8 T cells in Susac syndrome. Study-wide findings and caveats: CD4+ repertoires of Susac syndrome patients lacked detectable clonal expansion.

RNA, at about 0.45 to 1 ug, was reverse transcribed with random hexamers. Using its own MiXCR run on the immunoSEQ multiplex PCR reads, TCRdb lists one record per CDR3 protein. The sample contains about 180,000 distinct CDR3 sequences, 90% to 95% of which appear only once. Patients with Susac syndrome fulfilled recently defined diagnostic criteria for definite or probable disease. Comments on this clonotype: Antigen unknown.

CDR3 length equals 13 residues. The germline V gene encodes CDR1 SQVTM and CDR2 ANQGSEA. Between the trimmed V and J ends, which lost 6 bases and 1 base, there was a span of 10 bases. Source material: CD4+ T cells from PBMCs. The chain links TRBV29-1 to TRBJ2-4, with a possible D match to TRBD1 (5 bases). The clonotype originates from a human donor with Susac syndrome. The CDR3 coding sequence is TGCAGCGTCCTCTACAGGGCCAAAAACATTCAGTACTTC. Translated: CSVLYRAKNIQYF.